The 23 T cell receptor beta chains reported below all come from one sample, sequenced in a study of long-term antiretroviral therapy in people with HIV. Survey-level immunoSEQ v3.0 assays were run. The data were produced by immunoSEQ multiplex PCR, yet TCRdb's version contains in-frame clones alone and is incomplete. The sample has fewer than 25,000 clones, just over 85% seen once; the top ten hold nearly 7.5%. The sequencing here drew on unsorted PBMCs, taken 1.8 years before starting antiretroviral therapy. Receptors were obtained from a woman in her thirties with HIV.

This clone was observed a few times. As DNA, the CDR3 is TGTGCCAGCGTCCGCCCGGGGGCGCGGGAGACCCAGTACTTC. It codes for CASVRPGARETQYF. The V and J genes are TRBV2 and TRBJ2-5; D tentatively fits TRBD1 or TRBD2 (6 bases each). The germline V and J ends were trimmed by 8 bases and 5 bases, with 18 bases remaining between them. CDR1 and CDR2 from the germline V gene are SNHLY and FYNNEI. The CDR3 has 14 residues.

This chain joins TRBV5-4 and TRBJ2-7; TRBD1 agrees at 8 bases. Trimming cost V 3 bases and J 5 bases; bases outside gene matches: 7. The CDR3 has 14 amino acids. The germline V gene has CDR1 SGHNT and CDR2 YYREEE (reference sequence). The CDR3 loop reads CASSYMDRVNEQYF. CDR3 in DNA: TGTGCCAGCAGCTACATGGACAGGGTGAACGAGCAGTACTTC.

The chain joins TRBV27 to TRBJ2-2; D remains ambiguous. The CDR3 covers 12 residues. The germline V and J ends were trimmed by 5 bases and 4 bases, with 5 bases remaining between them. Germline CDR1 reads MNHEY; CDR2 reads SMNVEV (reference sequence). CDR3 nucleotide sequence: TGTGCCAGCAGTCCGACCACCGGGGAGCTGTTTTTT. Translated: CASSPTTGELFF.

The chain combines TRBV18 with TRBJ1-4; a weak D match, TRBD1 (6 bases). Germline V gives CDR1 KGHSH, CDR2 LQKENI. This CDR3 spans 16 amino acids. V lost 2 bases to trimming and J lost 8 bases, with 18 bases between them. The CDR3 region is CASSPTTGEYREKLFF. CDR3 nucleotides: TGTGCCAGCTCACCAACGACAGGCGAGTATCGGGAAAAACTGTTTTTT.

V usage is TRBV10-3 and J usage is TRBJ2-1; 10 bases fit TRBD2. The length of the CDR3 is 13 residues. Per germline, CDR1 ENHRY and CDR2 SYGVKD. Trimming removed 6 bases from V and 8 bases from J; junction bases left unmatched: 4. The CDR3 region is CAIRGLAVDEQFF. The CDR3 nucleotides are TGTGCCATCAGAGGACTAGCGGTCGATGAGCAGTTCTTC.

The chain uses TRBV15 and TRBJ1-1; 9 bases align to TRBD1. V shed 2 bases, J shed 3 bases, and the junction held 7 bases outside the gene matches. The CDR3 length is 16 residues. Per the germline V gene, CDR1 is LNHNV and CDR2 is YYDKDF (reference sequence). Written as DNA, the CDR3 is TGTGCCACCAGCAGAAACAGGGGGCGCATTGACACTGAAGCTTTCTTT. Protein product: CATSRNRGRIDTEAFF.

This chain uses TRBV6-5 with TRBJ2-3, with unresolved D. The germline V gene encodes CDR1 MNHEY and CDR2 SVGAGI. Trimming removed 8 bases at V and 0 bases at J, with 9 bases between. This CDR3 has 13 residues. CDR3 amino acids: CASQDGSTDTQYF. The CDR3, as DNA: TGTGCCAGCCAAGACGGCAGCACAGATACGCAGTATTTT.

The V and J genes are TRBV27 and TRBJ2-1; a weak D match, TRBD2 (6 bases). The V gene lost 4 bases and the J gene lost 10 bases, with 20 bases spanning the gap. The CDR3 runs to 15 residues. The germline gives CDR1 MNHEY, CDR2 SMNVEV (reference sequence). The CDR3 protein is CASSSRLVSLGEQFF. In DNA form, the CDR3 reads TGTGCCAGCAGTTCCAGACTAGTTTCCCTGGGGGAGCAGTTCTTC.

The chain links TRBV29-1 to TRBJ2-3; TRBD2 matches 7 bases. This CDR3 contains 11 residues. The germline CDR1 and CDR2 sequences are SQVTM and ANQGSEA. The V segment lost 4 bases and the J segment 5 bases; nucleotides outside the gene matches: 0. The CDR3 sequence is CSVGGGDTQYF. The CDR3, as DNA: TGCAGCGTTGGGGGGGGAGATACGCAGTATTTT.

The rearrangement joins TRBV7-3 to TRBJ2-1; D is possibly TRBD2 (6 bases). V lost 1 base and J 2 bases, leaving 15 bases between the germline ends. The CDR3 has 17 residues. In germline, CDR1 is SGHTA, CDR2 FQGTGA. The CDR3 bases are TGTGCCAGCAGCTTAAACGTGGGGCCGGGGGCCTACAATGAGCAGTTCTTC. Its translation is CASSLNVGPGAYNEQFF.

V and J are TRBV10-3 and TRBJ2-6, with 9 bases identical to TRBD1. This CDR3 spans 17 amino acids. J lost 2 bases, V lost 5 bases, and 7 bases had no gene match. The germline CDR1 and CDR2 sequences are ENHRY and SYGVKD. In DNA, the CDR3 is TGTGCCATCAGTTCGGGGACAGGGTACGCTGGGGCCAACGTCCTGACTTTC. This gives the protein CAISSGTGYAGANVLTF.

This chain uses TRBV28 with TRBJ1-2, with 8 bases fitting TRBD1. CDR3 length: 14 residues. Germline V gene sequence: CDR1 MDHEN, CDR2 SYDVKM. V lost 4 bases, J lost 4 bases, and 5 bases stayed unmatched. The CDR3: CASSSTGVGYGYTF. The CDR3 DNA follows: TGTGCCAGCAGTTCGACAGGGGTTGGCTATGGCTACACCTTC.

For the CDR3, the DNA is TGTGCCAGCAAGTACACTGGGAACACTGAAGCTTTCTTT. It translates to CASKYTGNTEAFF. The rearrangement links TRBV2 to TRBJ1-1; D unclear. Trimming took off 7 bases at V and 1 base at J, with 10 bases between the two ends. Germline V gene lookup returns CDR1 SNHLY and CDR2 FYNNEI. The CDR3 totals 13 residues.

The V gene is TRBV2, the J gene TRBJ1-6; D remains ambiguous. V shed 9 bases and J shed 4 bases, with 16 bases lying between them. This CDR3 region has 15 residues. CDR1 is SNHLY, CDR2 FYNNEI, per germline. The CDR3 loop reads CASSQPGPYNSPLHF. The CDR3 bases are TGTGCCAGTTCACAGCCCGGACCATATAATTCACCCCTCCACTTT.

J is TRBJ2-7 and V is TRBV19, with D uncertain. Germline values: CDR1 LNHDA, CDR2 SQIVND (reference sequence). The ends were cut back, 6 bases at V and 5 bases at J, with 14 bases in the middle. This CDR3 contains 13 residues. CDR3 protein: CASSPDYGDEQYV. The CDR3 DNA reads TGTGCCAGTAGCCCCGATTACGGCGACGAGCAGTACGTC.

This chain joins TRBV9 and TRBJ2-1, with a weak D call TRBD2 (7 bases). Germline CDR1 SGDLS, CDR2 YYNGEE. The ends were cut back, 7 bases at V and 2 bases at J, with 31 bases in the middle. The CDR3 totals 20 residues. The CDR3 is CASEGGRGYRGRDPYNEQFF. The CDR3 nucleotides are TGTGCCAGCGAGGGGGGGAGGGGCTACCGAGGGAGAGACCCCTACAATGAGCAGTTCTTC.

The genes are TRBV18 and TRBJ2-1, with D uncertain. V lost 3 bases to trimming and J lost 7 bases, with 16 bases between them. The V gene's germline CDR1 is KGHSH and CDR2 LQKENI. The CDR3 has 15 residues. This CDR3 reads CASSPSGPSMNEQFF. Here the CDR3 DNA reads TGTGCCAGCTCACCCTCTGGGCCGAGTATGAATGAGCAGTTCTTC. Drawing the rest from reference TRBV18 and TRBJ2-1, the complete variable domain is NAGVMQNPRHLVRRRGQEARLRCSPMKGHSHVYWYRQLPEEGLKFMVYLQKENIIDESGMPKERFSAEFPKEGPSILRIQQVVRGDSAAYFCASSPSGPSMNEQFFGPGTRLTVL.

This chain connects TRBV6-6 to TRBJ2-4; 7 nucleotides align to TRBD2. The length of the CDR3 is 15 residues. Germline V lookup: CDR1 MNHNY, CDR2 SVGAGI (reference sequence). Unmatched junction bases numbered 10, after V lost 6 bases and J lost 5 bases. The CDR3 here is CASRGTSRGENIQYF. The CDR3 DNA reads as TGTGCCAGCAGGGGGACCTCTCGGGGGGAAAACATTCAGTACTTC.

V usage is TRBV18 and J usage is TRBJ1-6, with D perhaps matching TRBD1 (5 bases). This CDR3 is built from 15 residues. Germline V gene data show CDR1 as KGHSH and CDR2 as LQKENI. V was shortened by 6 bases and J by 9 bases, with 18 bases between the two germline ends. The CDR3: CASSQLTEGGSPLHF. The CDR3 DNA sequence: TGTGCCAGCTCCCAATTGACAGAGGGTGGTTCACCCCTCCACTTT.

CDR3 in DNA: TGCAGCGTCAAAAAAGGCGGGGACAGAGTAGAAGCTTTCTTT. Its translation is CSVKKGGDRVEAFF. The chain joins TRBV29-1 to TRBJ1-1; TRBD1 matches 7 bases. The germline V gene has CDR1 SQVTM and CDR2 ANQGSEA. Trimming cost V 6 bases and J 8 bases; bases outside gene matches: 15. The CDR3 has 14 amino acids.

The CDR3 reads CASSFSDQPQHF. The CDR3 nucleotides read TGTGCCAGCAGTTTTTCCGATCAGCCCCAGCATTTT. The chain is built from TRBV27 and TRBJ1-5, with D hard to call. Germline values: CDR1 MNHEY, CDR2 SMNVEV (reference sequence). The CDR3 spans 12 residues. V was pared by 3 bases and J by 5 bases, with 5 bases between.

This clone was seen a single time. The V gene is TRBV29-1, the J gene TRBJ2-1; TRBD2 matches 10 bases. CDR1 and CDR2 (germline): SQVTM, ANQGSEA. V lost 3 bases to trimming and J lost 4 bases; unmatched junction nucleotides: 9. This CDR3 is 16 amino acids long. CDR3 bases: TGCAGCGTTGAGGCCCCTAGCGGGGGCTATTACAATGAGCAGTTCTTC. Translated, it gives CSVEAPSGGYYNEQFF.

The CDR3 DNA sequence: TGTGCCAGCAGCCCTCTCGGGGGGCTTCCCAATGAGCAGTTCTTC. Its translation is CASSPLGGLPNEQFF. The chain links TRBV14 to TRBJ2-1, with a weak D call TRBD2 (7 bases). The CDR3 is 15 amino acids. Germline V gives CDR1 SGHDN, CDR2 FVKESK. With 4 bases removed from V and 6 bases from J, the gap between germline ends came to 16 bases.